Each of the 9 T cell receptor beta chains below was sequenced from the same sample in a study of OX40 agonist ivuxolimab in advanced cancers. Method: immunoSEQ multiplex PCR; TCRdb's copy keeps in-frame clones and lacks some. Of 70,000 or so clones in the sample, 85% to 90% are singletons; the top ten hold under 0.9%. This sample comprised CD4+ or CD8+ T cells sorted from blood, obtained in a trial of the OX40 agonist ivuxolimab. These receptors were taken from an adult with an advanced solid tumor such as melanoma, head and neck, liver or kidney cancer.

The genes are TRBV5-1 and TRBJ2-2, with 7 bases matching TRBD1. The CDR3 has 15 residues. V lost 5 bases and J lost 3; bases outside the gene matches: 7. Germline V gene lookup returns CDR1 SGHRS and CDR2 YFSETQ. The CDR3 sequence is CASSPRGHDTGELFF. CDR3 sequence (DNA): TGCGCCAGCAGTCCTAGGGGGCATGACACCGGGGAGCTGTTTTTT.

The chain recombines TRBV18 with TRBJ2-1; tentative D call: TRBD2 (5 bases). CDR1 KGHSH and CDR2 LQKENI come from the germline V gene. The V gene lost 6 bases and the J gene lost 3 bases, with 18 bases spanning the gap. The length of the CDR3 is 16 residues. In DNA form, the CDR3 reads TGTGCCAGCTCGCCCGAAGAGGGCATGAGCTACAATGAGCAGTTCTTC. This codes for CASSPEEGMSYNEQFF.

The genes are TRBV11-2 and TRBJ1-5, with a possible D match to TRBD1 (6 bases). V dropped 5 bases and J dropped 7 bases, with 12 bases sitting between them. This CDR3 contains 13 residues. CDR1 and CDR2 from the germline V gene are SGHAT and FQNNGV. The CDR3 nucleotides are TGTGCCAGCAGCGGGGGGGCGGGGCAGCCCCAGCATTTT. It codes for CASSGGAGQPQHF.

This chain connects TRBV18 to TRBJ2-3, with D hard to call. Germline-derived CDR1 and CDR2 are KGHSH and LQKENI. The CDR3 has 12 amino acids. The V end lost 4 bases, the J end lost 0 bases, and 2 bases lay between the germline ends. The CDR3 DNA sequence: TGTGCCAGCTCACGTAGCACAGATACGCAGTATTTT. This codes for CASSRSTDTQYF.

The gene calls are TRBV4-1 and TRBJ2-4; D is unresolved. CDR1 is MGHRA, CDR2 YSYEKL, per germline. There are 19 residues in the CDR3. The V gene lost 3 bases and the J gene lost 1 base, with 22 bases spanning the gap. CDR3 protein: CASSHPLSGYQRAKNIQYF. The CDR3 DNA sequence: TGCGCCAGCAGCCATCCTCTCTCGGGCTATCAACGGGCCAAAAACATTCAGTACTTC.

This rearrangement joins TRBV10-2 to TRBJ1-4, with D possibly being TRBD1 (6 bases). Germline-derived CDR1 and CDR2 are WSHSY and SAAADI. The CDR3 has 13 amino acids. V dropped 5 bases and J dropped 6 bases, with 10 bases sitting between them. The chain's CDR3 is CASSTQGDEKLFF. The CDR3 coding sequence is TGCGCCAGCAGTACACAGGGAGATGAAAAACTGTTTTTT.

This clone appeared once. The chain is built from TRBV5-4 and TRBJ2-7; 9 bases agree with TRBD1. Germline loops: CDR1 SGHNT, CDR2 YYREEE (reference sequence). V trimming: 0 bases; J trimming: 7 bases; junction bases outside the gene matches: 8. CDR3 length equals 15 residues. The CDR3 loop is CASSLVGTGMREQYF. The DNA of the CDR3 is TGTGCCAGCAGCTTGGTCGGGACAGGGATGAGGGAGCAGTACTTC.

A word on this clone: Different DNA sequences within this sample yield the same CDR3. The CDR3 is CASSVGSYTEAFF. CDR3 sequence (DNA): TGTGCCAGCAGCGTAGGGAGTTACACTGAAGCTTTCTTT. The chain is built from TRBV9 and TRBJ1-1; D is ambiguous. The CDR3 contains 13 residues. The V and J ends lost 0 bases and 3 bases respectively, with 6 bases between them. Germline V gene sequence: CDR1 SGDLS, CDR2 YYNGEE.

The chain recombines TRBV30 with TRBJ2-1, with unresolved D. V was trimmed by 5 bases and J by 3 bases, leaving 17 bases between them. CDR3 length equals 15 residues. CDR1 is GTSNPN, CDR2 SVGIG, per germline (reference sequence). CDR3: CAWGYMGSIYNEQFF. The CDR3 coding sequence is TGTGCCTGGGGCTACATGGGGTCTATCTACAATGAGCAGTTCTTC.